Below are 22 T cell receptor beta chains sequenced from a single sample in a study of sequential checkpoint blockade in melanoma. Treatment of the sample: randomized to nivolumab then ipilimumab (arm A) or the reverse (arm B). Repertoires were generated with immunoSEQ multiplex PCR, while TCRdb's copy carries only in-frame clones and drops some. The sample yields 3,000 to 4,000 clones, approximately 22% seen once. Material: tumor tissue (inferred from file names), obtained from a patient given nivolumab and ipilimumab in sequence. These receptors originate from a human donor with melanoma.

This clone was counted between two and nine times. V is TRBV6-8 and J is TRBJ2-6, with TRBD1 matching 9 bases. CDR3 length equals 16 residues. The V and J ends lost 5 bases and 1 base, in that order; junction bases with no gene match: 3. Germline loops: CDR1 MNHGY, CDR2 SAAAGT. The CDR3 protein is CASSRGQGSGANVLTF. DNA for the CDR3: TGTGCCAGCAGTCGCGGACAGGGGTCTGGGGCCAACGTCCTGACTTTC.

This clone has a count of ten or more. The V and J genes are TRBV11-3 and TRBJ1-6; 8 bases align to TRBD1. J lost 9 bases, V lost 1 base, and 5 bases had no gene match. Germline V gene lookup returns CDR1 SGHNT and CDR2 YENEEA. The CDR3 length is 15 residues. The CDR3 spells CASSLVAGGSSPLHF. CDR3 nucleotide sequence: TGTGCCAGCAGCTTAGTGGCAGGGGGCTCTTCACCCCTCCACTTT.

This clone was recorded at least ten times. The rearrangement links TRBV6-8 to TRBJ1-5, with TRBD1 as a possible D gene (5 bases). The germline V and J ends were trimmed by 6 bases and 1 base, with 16 bases remaining between them. The CDR3 runs 16 residues. Germline V gives CDR1 MNHGY, CDR2 SAAAGT. CDR3 nucleotide sequence: TGTGCCAGCAGAATAGGGGCGGGGAGAAGCAATCAGCCCCAGCATTTT. It specifies CASRIGAGRSNQPQHF.

The V gene is TRBV6-8, the J gene TRBJ1-1; 7 bases match TRBD1. The CDR3 is made up of 12 amino acids. Per the germline V gene, CDR1 is MNHGY and CDR2 is SAAAGT. The trim removed 6 bases at V and 7 bases at J, leaving 5 bases unmatched. CDR3 sequence (DNA): TGTGCCAGCAGCCGCGACAGGGTTGAAGCTTTCTTT. Translated, it gives CASSRDRVEAFF.

Ten or more counts support this clone. This chain uses TRBV11-3 with TRBJ1-4, with 9 bases lining up with TRBD1. CDR1 SGHNT and CDR2 YENEEA come from the germline V gene. V shed 0 bases and J 7 bases; nucleotides not matched to a gene: 3. The CDR3 extends over 15 amino acids. CDR3 sequence reads: CASSLEGQGGEKLFF. The CDR3 nucleotides read TGTGCCAGCAGCTTAGAGGGACAGGGAGGTGAAAAACTGTTTTTT. The whole variable domain, remainder taken from reference TRBV11-3 and TRBJ1-4, is EAGVVQSPRYKIIEKKQPVAFWCNPISGHNTLYWYLQNLGQGPELLIRYENEEAVDDSQLPKDRFSAERLKGVDSTLKIQPAELGDSAVYLCASSLEGQGGEKLFFGSGTQLSVL.

Ten or more counts support this clone. This sequence joins TRBV11-3 and TRBJ2-1; 10 bases are shared with TRBD1. Germline assignment: CDR1 SGHNT and CDR2 YENEEA. This CDR3 has 14 residues. J was trimmed by 6 bases and V by 6 bases; bases with no gene match: 5. CDR3 in amino acids: CASRRQGAGNEQFF. For the CDR3, the DNA is TGTGCCAGCAGGCGACAGGGGGCAGGCAATGAGCAGTTCTTC.

In this sample, this clone is medium-sized. The chain joins TRBV11-3 to TRBJ1-4, with no clear D. V lost 5 bases, J lost 8 bases, and 15 bases lay in between. Germline CDR1 and CDR2: SGHNT and YENEEA. The CDR3 sequence is 14 residues long. CDR3 sequence (DNA): TGTGCCAGCAGCCGGGCCCTAGGGAAGGAAAAACTGTTTTTT. It encodes CASSRALGKEKLFF.

This clone was detected only a few times. The V gene is TRBV6-8, the J gene TRBJ1-2, with no clear D. This CDR3 spans 15 amino acids. From germline, CDR1 is MNHGY and CDR2 SAAAGT. Trimming pared 5 bases from V and 0 bases from J, leaving 13 bases between. The CDR3 nucleotides are TGTGCCAGCAGTGAGAGGAGGACCGCTAACTATGGCTACACCTTC. Encoded protein: CASSERRTANYGYTF.

This clone came up a few times. The chain recombines TRBV15 with TRBJ1-2; possible D gene TRBD1, 6 bases. The CDR3 totals 16 residues. Germline V CDR1 and CDR2: LNHNV, YYDKDF (reference sequence). V lost 0 bases, J lost 5 bases, and 16 bases lay in between. The CDR3 loop reads CATSREGQGGGYGYTF. DNA for the CDR3: TGTGCCACCAGCAGAGAAGGACAAGGGGGAGGATATGGCTACACCTTC.

This clone has ten or more counts. The rearrangement uses TRBV10-3 and TRBJ1-1; unclear D gene. Germline lookup yields CDR1 ENHRY and CDR2 SYGVKD. V shed 2 bases and J shed 3 bases, with 13 bases lying between them. This CDR3 contains 15 residues. CDR3 loop: CAISERPKGDTEAFF. The CDR3 coding sequence is TGTGCCATCAGTGAGCGGCCAAAAGGCGACACTGAAGCTTTCTTT.

The chain has TRBV18 and TRBJ1-5; D possibly corresponds to TRBD1 (5 bases). V lost 2 bases to trimming and J lost 1 base, with 9 bases between them. This CDR3 is built from 15 residues. Germline CDR1 reads KGHSH; CDR2 reads LQKENI. CDR3 in amino acids: CASSPGTRSNQPQHF. Here the CDR3 DNA reads TGTGCCAGCTCACCAGGGACCCGGAGCAATCAGCCCCAGCATTTT.

This clone was found a few times. The V call is TRBV13, the J call TRBJ2-2; 10 bases are a match to TRBD2. The germline V gene has CDR1 PRHDT and CDR2 FYEKMQ (reference sequence). The CDR3 sequence is 14 residues long. The junction had 6 bases not matched to a gene; V was cut back by 7 bases and J by 7 bases. CDR3 bases: TGTGCCAGCAATGAAGCGGGGGGGATCGGGGAGCTGTTTTTT. Amino acids: CASNEAGGIGELFF.

In its sample, this clone is medium-sized. The chain is built from TRBV9 and TRBJ2-3, with a tentative D call TRBD1 (5 bases). This CDR3 has 15 amino acids. V shed 0 bases and J shed 6 bases, with 14 bases lying between them. CDR1 is SGDLS and CDR2 is YYNGEE in the germline V gene. CDR3 coding DNA: TGTGCCAGCAGCGTAGGAGGCAGGGCCGGGGATACGCAGTATTTT. This gives the protein CASSVGGRAGDTQYF.

V usage is TRBV19 and J usage is TRBJ1-1; 11 bases fit TRBD1. Germline trimming cut 5 bases from V and 5 bases from J; bases unmatched to any gene: 4. The length of the CDR3 is 14 residues. Germline V gives CDR1 LNHDA, CDR2 SQIVND (reference sequence). The CDR3 loop reads CASSPGQGATEAFF. The DNA for the CDR3 is TGTGCCAGTAGTCCCGGACAGGGGGCAACTGAAGCTTTCTTT.

This clone was counted at least ten times. The CDR3 DNA follows: TGTGCCAGCAGCCCAGGACCCACAGAGTATGGCTACACCTTC. Its translation: CASSPGPTEYGYTF. The chain recombines TRBV11-3 with TRBJ1-2, with D unclear. The germline V gene encodes CDR1 SGHNT and CDR2 YENEEA. Trimming took off 5 bases at V and 5 bases at J, with 15 bases between the two ends. The CDR3 runs 14 residues.

The V gene is TRBV11-3, the J gene TRBJ1-5; D remains unclear. V was pared by 4 bases and J by 7 bases, with 14 bases between. This CDR3 spans 14 amino acids. Germline assignment: CDR1 SGHNT and CDR2 YENEEA. The CDR3 coding sequence is TGTGCCAGCAGCTCAGACGTGGGTATCCAGCCCCAGCATTTT. Protein product: CASSSDVGIQPQHF. The full variable domain, completed using reference TRBV11-3 and TRBJ1-5, is EAGVVQSPRYKIIEKKQPVAFWCNPISGHNTLYWYLQNLGQGPELLIRYENEEAVDDSQLPKDRFSAERLKGVDSTLKIQPAELGDSAVYLCASSSDVGIQPQHFGDGTRLSIL.

Relative to its sample, this clone is medium-sized. The chain couples TRBV11-3 to TRBJ2-3; 8 bases fit TRBD2. The CDR3 loop spans 16 amino acids. V was pared by 2 bases and J by 2 bases, with 6 bases of the junction left unmatched. CDR1 SGHNT and CDR2 YENEEA come from the germline V gene. This CDR3 reads CASSLTSGGYTDTQYF. CDR3 sequence (DNA): TGTGCCAGCAGCTTAACCAGCGGGGGCTACACAGATACGCAGTATTTT.

This clone was recorded a few times. The chain carries TRBV15 and TRBJ1-6; D is unresolved. The CDR3 spans 15 residues. Germline V gene lookup returns CDR1 LNHNV and CDR2 YYDKDF (reference sequence). Trimming removed 0 bases from V and 9 bases from J, with 12 bases in between. The CDR3: CATSRDIGDSSPLHF. The CDR3 DNA reads TGTGCCACCAGCAGAGATATCGGGGATAGTTCACCCCTCCACTTT.

This clone was picked up many times. The chain joins TRBV7-5 to TRBJ1-2; TRBD1, the table's D call, lacks a check against the DNA. TRBV7-5 is shown as a pseudogene. The CDR3 is made up of 15 amino acids. The CDR3 loop is CASSLGVQGAHGYTF. DNA for the CDR3: TGTGCCAGCAGCTTAGGAGTGCAGGGGGCGCATGGCTACACCTTC.

This clone was recorded a few times. The chain recombines TRBV5-1 with TRBJ1-3; no clear D. Germline CDR1 is SGHRS and CDR2 is YFSETQ. The CDR3 spans 15 residues. Trimming took off 4 bases at V and 0 bases at J, with 11 bases between the two ends. CDR3 in DNA: TGCGCCAGCAGCCCTATTGCAGTCTCTGGAAACACCATATATTTT. Encoded protein: CASSPIAVSGNTIYF.

This clone was picked up one time. V and J are TRBV19 and TRBJ1-2; 8 bases map to TRBD1. The junction had 0 bases not matched to a gene; V was cut back by 1 base and J by 2 bases. The CDR3 extends over 14 amino acids. Germline assignment: CDR1 LNHDA and CDR2 SQIVND (reference sequence). CDR3 protein: CASSIGQGNYGYTF. The CDR3 DNA follows: TGTGCCAGTAGTATAGGACAGGGGAACTATGGCTACACCTTC.

This clone has a handful of counts. The chain links TRBV9 to TRBJ1-6, with 8 bases lining up with TRBD1. V was clipped by 4 bases and J by 7 bases; unmatched bases: 13. Germline values: CDR1 SGDLS, CDR2 YYNGEE. CDR3 length equals 17 residues. Here the CDR3 DNA reads TGTGCCAGCAGCTCTCAGGGTGGACAGGGCGCAAATTCACCCCTCCACTTT. Protein product: CASSSQGGQGANSPLHF.